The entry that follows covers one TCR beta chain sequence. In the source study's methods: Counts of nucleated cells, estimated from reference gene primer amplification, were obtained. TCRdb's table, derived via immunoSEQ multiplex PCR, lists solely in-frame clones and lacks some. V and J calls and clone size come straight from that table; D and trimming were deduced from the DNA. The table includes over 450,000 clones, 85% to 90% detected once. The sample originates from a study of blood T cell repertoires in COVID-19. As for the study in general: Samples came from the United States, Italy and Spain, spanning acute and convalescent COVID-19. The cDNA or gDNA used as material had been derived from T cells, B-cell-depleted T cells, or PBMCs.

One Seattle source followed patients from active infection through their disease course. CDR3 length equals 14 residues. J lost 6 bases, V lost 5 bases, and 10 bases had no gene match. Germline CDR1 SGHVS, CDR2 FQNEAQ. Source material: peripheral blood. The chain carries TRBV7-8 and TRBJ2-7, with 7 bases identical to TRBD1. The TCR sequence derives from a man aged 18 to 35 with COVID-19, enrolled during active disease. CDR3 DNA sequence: TGTGCCAGCAGCCCAAGACAGGGCGGCGGCGAGCAGTACTTC. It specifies CASSPRQGGGEQYF.